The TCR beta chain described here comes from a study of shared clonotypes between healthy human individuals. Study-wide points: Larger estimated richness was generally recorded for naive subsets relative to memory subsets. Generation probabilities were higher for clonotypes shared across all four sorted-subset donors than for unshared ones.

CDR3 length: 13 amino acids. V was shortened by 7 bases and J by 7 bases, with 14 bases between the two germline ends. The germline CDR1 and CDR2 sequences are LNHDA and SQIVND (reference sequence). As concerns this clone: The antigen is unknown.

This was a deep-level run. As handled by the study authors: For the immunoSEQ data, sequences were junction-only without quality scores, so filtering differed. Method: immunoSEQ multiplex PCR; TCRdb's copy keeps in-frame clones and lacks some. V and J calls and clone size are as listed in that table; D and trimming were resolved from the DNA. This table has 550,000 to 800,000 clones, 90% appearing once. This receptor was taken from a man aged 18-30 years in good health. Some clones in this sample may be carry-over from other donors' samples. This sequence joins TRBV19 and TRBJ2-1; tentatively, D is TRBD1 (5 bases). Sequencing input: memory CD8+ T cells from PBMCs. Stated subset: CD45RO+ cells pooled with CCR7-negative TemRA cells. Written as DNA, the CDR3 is TGTGCCAGTACCGACCCAGGGTATAATGAGCAGTTCTTC. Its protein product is CASTDPGYNEQFF.